Shown below are 6 T cell receptor beta chains from a single sample sequenced in a study of OX40 agonist ivuxolimab in advanced cancers. The repertoire was sequenced with immunoSEQ multiplex PCR; TCRdb's copy has only in-frame clones and lacks some. Among about 73,000 clones listed, 85% to 90% were seen once. The sequenced sample was CD4+ or CD8+ T cells sorted from blood, obtained in a trial of the OX40 agonist ivuxolimab. The receptors were sampled from an adult with an advanced solid tumor such as melanoma, head and neck, liver or kidney cancer.

The chain links TRBV5-8 to TRBJ2-5; D may match TRBD1 or TRBD2 (5 bases each). The CDR3 has 13 residues. Deletions cut 2 bases from V and 5 bases from J, with 10 bases between. Germline CDR1 is SGHTS and CDR2 is YDEGEE. This chain's CDR3 is CASSLRGAETQYF. As DNA, the CDR3 is TGTGCCAGCAGCTTACGAGGGGCCGAGACCCAGTACTTC.

The gene calls are TRBV5-1 and TRBJ2-5, with D perhaps TRBD1 (5 bases). This CDR3 region has 15 residues. Trimming took 0 bases from V and 2 from J, leaving 11 bases between them. CDR1 is SGHRS, CDR2 YFSETQ, per germline. CDR3 bases: TGCGCCAGCAGCTTGGCAGGCTCAGGGCAAGAGACCCAGTACTTC. It translates to CASSLAGSGQETQYF. The variable domain in full, with the rest retrieved from reference TRBV5-1 and TRBJ2-5, is KAGVTQTPRYLIKTRGQQVTLSCSPISGHRSVSWYQQTPGQGLQFLFEYFSETQRNKGNFPGRFSGRQFSNSRSEMNVSTLELGDSALYLCASSLAGSGQETQYFGPGTRLLVL.

The chain combines TRBV30 with TRBJ1-6; TRBD1 agrees at 8 bases. Germline values: CDR1 GTSNPN, CDR2 SVGIG (reference sequence). Unmatched junction bases numbered 9, after V lost 0 bases and J lost 11 bases. CDR3 length: 15 residues. CDR3 amino acids: CAWSVMQGAWAPLHF. The CDR3, as DNA: TGTGCCTGGAGTGTAATGCAGGGGGCCTGGGCACCCCTCCACTTT.

The rearrangement links TRBV6-1 to TRBJ2-1; D is unresolved. V was cut by 6 bases and J by 1 base, with 10 bases left in between. The length of the CDR3 is 14 residues. CDR1 is MNHNS, CDR2 SASEGT, per germline. For the CDR3, the DNA is TGTGCCAGCAGAGTTGACCGGTCCTACAATGAGCAGTTCTTC. Amino acid sequence: CASRVDRSYNEQFF.

J is TRBJ2-7 and V is TRBV7-2; D possibly corresponds to TRBD1 (5 bases). This CDR3 is built from 17 residues. Germline assignment: CDR1 SGHTA and CDR2 FQGNSA. Deletions cut 1 base from V and 1 base from J, with 17 bases between. The CDR3 loop is CASSLVSGRDLSYEQYF. For the CDR3, the DNA is TGTGCCAGCAGCTTAGTTTCGGGCAGGGATCTTTCCTACGAGCAGTACTTC. The full variable domain, completed using reference TRBV7-2 and TRBJ2-7, is GAGVSQSPSNKVTEKGKDVELRCDPISGHTALYWYRQSLGQGLEFLIYFQGNSAPDKSGLPSDRFSAERTGGSVSTLTIQRTQQEDSAVYLCASSLVSGRDLSYEQYFGPGTRLTVT.

This chain links TRBV5-1 with TRBJ2-5; D may be TRBD2 (7 bases). The CDR3 totals 15 residues. From germline, CDR1 is SGHRS and CDR2 YFSETQ. Trimming left V 2 bases short and J 5 bases short, with 16 bases between. The DNA for the CDR3 is TGCGCCAGCAGCTTTGATCCGGGGGGCCACGAGACCCAGTACTTC. Translating it yields CASSFDPGGHETQYF. The full variable domain, in which reference TRBV5-1 and TRBJ2-5 provide the parts outside the CDR3, is KAGVTQTPRYLIKTRGQQVTLSCSPISGHRSVSWYQQTPGQGLQFLFEYFSETQRNKGNFPGRFSGRQFSNSRSEMNVSTLELGDSALYLCASSFDPGGHETQYFGPGTRLLVL.